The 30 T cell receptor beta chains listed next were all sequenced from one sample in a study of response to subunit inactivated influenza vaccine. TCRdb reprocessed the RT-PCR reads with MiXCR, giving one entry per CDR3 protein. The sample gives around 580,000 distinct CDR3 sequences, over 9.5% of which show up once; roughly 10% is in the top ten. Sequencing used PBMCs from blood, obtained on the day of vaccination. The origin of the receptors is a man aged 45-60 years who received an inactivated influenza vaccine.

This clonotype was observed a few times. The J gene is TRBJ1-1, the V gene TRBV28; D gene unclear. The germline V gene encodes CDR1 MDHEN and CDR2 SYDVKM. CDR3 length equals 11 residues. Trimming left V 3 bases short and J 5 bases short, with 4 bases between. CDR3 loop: CASSLITEAFF. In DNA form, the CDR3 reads TGTGCCAGCAGTTTGATAACTGAAGCTTTCTTT.

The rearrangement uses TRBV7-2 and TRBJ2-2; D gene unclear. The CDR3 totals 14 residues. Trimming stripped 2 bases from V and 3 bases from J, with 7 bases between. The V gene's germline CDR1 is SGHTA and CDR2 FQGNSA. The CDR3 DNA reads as TGTGCCAGCAGCTTAAACCGGGACACCGGGGAGCTGTTTTTT. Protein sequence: CASSLNRDTGELFF.

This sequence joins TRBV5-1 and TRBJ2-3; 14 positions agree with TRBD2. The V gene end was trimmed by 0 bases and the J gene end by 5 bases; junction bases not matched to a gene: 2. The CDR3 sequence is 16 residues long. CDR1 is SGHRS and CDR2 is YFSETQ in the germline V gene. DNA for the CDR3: TGCGCCAGCAGCTTGGAGGGACTAGCGGGGGTAGATACGCAGTATTTT. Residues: CASSLEGLAGVDTQYF.

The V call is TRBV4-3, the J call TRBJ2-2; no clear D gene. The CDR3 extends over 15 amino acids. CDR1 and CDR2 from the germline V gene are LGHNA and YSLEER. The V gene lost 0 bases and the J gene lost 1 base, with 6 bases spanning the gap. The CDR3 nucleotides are TGCGCCAGCAGCCAAGATTCCCGGAACACCGGGGAGCTGTTTTTT. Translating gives CASSQDSRNTGELFF.

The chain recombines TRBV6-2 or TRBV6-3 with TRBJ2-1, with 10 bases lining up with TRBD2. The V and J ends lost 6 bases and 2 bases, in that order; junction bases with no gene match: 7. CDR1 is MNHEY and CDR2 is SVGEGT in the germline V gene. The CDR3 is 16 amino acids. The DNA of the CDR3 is TGTGCCAGCAGGTCTAGCGGGGGCATGCCCTACAATGAGCAGTTCTTC. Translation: CASRSSGGMPYNEQFF.

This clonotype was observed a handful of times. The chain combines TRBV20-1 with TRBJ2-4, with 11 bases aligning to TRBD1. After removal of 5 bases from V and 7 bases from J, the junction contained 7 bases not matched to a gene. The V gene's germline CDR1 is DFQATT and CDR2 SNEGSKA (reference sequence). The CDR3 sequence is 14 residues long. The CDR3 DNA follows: TGCAGTGCTTTCTCCGGGACAGGGGGGAACATTCAGTACTTC. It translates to CSAFSGTGGNIQYF.

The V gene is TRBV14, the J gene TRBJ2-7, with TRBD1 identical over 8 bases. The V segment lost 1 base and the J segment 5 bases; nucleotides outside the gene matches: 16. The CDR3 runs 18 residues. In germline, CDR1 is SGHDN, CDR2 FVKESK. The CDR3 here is CASSQGPKPTGDQDEQYF. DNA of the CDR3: TGTGCCAGCAGCCAAGGGCCCAAACCGACAGGGGATCAGGACGAGCAGTACTTC.

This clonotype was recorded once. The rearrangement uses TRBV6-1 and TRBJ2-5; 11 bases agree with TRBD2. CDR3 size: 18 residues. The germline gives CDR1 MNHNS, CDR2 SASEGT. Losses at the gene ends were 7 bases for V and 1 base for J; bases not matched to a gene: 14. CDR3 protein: CASKKSPRLAGFQETQYF. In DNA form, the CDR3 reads TGTGCCAGCAAGAAGTCCCCGAGACTAGCGGGGTTCCAAGAGACCCAGTACTTC.

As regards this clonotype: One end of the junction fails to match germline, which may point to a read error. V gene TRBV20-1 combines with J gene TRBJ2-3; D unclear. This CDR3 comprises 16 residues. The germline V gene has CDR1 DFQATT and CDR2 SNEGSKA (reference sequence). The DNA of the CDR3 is TGCTGTGCTAGAGATTACAGACCTCTCGCCACAGATACGCAGTATTTT. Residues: CCARDYRPLATDTQYF.

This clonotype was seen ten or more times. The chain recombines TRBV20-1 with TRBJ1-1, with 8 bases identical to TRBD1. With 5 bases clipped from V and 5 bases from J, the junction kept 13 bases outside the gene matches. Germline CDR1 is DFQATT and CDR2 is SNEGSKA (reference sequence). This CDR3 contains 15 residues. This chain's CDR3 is CSAPQVDRASTEAFF. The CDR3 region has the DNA TGCAGTGCTCCACAGGTGGACAGGGCGTCGACTGAAGCTTTCTTT.

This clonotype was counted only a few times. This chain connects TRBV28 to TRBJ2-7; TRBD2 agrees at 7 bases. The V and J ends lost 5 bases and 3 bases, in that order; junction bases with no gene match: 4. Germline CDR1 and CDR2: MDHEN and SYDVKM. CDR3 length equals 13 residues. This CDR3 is CASSVGGYYEQYF. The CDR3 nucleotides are TGTGCCAGCAGTGTCGGGGGGTACTACGAGCAGTACTTC.

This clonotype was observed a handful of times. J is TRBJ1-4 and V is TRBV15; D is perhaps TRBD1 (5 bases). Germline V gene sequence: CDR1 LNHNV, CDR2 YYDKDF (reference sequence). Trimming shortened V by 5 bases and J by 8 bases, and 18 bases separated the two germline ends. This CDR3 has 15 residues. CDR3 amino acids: CATSSQHRGTEKLFF. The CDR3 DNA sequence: TGTGCCACCAGCTCTCAGCATCGAGGGACCGAAAAACTGTTTTTT.

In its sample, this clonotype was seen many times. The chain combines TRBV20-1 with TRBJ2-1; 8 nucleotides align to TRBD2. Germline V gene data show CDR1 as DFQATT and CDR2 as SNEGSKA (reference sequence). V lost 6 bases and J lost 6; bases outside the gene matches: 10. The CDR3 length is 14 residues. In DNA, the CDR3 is TGCAGTGCCAGACAGACGGGACTAGTCAATGAGCAGTTCTTC. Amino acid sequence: CSARQTGLVNEQFF.

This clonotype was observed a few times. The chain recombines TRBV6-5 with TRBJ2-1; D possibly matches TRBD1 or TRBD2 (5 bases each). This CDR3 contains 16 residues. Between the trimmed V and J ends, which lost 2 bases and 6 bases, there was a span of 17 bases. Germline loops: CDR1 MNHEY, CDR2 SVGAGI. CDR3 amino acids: CASSYQRGRGANEQFF. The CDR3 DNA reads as TGTGCCAGCAGTTACCAGAGGGGAAGAGGTGCCAATGAGCAGTTCTTC.

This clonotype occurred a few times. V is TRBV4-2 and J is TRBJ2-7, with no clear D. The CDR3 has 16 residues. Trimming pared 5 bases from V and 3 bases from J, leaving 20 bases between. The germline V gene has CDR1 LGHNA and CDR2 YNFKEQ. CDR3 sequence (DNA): TGTGCCAGCAGCGAAAGCCAAGATGTAAGGGTCTACGAGCAGTACTTC. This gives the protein CASSESQDVRVYEQYF.

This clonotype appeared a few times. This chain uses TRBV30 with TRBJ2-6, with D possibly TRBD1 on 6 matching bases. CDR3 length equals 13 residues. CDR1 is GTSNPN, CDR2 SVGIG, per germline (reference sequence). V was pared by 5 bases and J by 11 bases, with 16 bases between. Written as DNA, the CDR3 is TGTGCCTGGGGGGTGGGTCGACAGGACGTCCTGACTTTC. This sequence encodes CAWGVGRQDVLTF.

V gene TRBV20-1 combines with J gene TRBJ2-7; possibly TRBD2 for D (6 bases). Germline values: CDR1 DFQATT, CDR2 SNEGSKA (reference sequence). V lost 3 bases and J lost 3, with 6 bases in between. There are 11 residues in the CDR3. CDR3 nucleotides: TGCAGTGCTAGCGGGGGCTACGAGCAGTACTTC. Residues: CSASGGYEQYF.

The CDR3 loop reads CASSIQGTKTGDEQYF. The CDR3 region has the DNA TGCGCCAGCAGCATACAGGGAACCAAGACTGGTGACGAGCAGTACTTC. The chain joins TRBV5-1 to TRBJ2-7; D is possibly TRBD1 (6 bases). The CDR3 sequence is 16 residues long. Germline V gives CDR1 SGHRS, CDR2 YFSETQ. The germline V and J ends were trimmed by 4 bases and 5 bases, with 22 bases remaining between them.

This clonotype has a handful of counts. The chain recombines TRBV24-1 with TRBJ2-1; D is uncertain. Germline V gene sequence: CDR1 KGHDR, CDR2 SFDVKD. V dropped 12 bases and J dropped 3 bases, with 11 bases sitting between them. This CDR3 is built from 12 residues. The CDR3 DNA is TGTGCCGTAGGCGAGTTCTACAATGAGCAGTTCTTC. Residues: CAVGEFYNEQFF.

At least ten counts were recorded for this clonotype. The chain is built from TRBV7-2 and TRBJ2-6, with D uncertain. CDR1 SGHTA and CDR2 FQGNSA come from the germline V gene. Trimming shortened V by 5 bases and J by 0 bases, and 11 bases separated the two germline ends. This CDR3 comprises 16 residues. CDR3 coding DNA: TGTGCCAGCAGCCACAAAGGAAACTCTGGGGCCAACGTCCTGACTTTC. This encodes CASSHKGNSGANVLTF.

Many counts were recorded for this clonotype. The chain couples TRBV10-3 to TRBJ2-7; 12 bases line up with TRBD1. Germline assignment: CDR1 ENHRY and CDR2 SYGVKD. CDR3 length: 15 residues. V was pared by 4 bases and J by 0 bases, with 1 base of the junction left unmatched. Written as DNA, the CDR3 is TGTGCCATCAGTGGGGGACAGGGGGCCTCCTACGAGCAGTACTTC. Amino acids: CAISGGQGASYEQYF.

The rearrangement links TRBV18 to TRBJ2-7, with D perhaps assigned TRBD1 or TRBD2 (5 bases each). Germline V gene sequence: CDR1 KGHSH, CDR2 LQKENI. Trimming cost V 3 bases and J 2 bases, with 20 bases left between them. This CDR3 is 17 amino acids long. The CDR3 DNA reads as TGTGCCAGCTCACCCACTATTCGACAGCGAGGGCCCTACGAGCAGTACTTC. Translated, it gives CASSPTIRQRGPYEQYF.

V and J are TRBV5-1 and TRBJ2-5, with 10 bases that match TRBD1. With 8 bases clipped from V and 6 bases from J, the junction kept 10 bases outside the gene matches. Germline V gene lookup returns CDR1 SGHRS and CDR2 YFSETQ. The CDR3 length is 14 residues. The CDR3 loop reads CARRRQGARKTQYF. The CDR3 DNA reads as TGCGCCAGAAGAAGACAGGGGGCGAGGAAGACCCAGTACTTC. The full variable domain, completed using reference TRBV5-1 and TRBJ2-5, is KAGVTQTPRYLIKTRGQQVTLSCSPISGHRSVSWYQQTPGQGLQFLFEYFSETQRNKGNFPGRFSGRQFSNSRSEMNVSTLELGDSALYLCARRRQGARKTQYFGPGTRLLVL.

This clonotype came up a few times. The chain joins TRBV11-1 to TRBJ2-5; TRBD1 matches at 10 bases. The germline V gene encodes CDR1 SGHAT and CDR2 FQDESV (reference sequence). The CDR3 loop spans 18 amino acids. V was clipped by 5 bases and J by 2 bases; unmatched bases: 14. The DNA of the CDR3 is TGTGCCAGCAGCCCGGTCCTAATCCGGGACAGGGGTCAAGAGACCCAGTACTTC. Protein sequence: CASSPVLIRDRGQETQYF.

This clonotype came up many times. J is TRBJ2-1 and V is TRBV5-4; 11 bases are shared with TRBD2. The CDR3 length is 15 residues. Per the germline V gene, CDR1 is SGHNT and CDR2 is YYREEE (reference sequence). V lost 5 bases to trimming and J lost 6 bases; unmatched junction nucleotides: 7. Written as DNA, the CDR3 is TGTGCCAGCAGTCCCGGGACTAGCGGTGCCAATGAGCAGTTCTTC. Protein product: CASSPGTSGANEQFF.

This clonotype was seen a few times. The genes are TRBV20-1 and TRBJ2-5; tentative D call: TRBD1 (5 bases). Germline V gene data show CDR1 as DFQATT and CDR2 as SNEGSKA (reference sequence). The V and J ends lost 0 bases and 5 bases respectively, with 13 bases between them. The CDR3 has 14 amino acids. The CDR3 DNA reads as TGCAGTGCTAGAGATCTCGGCAGGGTGGAGACCCAGTACTTC. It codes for CSARDLGRVETQYF.

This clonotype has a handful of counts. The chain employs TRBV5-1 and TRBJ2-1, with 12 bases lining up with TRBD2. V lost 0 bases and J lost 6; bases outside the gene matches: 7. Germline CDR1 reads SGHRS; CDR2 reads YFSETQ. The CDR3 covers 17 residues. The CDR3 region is CASSLVASGGAFNEQFF. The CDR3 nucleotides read TGCGCCAGCAGCTTGGTGGCTAGCGGGGGGGCCTTCAATGAGCAGTTCTTC.

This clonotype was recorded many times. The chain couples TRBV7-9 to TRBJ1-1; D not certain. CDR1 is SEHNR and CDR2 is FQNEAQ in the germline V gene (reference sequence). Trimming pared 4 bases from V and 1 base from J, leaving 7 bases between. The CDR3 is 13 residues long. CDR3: CASSSPQNTEAFF. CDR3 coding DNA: TGTGCCAGCAGCTCCCCGCAGAACACTGAAGCTTTCTTT.

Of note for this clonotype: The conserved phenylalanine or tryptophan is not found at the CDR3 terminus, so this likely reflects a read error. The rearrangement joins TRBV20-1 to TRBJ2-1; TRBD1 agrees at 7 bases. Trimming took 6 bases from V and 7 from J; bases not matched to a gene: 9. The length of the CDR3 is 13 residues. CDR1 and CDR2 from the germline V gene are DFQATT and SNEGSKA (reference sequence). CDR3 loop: CSASGDRVNEQFL. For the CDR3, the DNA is TGCAGTGCCTCCGGCGACAGGGTAAATGAGCAGTTCCTC.

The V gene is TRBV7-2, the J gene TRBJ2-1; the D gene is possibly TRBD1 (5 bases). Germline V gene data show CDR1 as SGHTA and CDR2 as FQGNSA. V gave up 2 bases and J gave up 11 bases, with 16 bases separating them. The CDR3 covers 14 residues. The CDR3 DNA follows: TGTGCCAGCAGCTTATCGGGCAGCAGGGTTCAGCAGTTCTTC. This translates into CASSLSGSRVQQFF.